Listed below are T cell receptor beta chains from one sample, sequenced in a study of CD4+ T cells in melanoma. TCRdb's table, derived via immunoSEQ multiplex PCR, lists solely in-frame clones and lacks some. The sample lists more than 15,000 clones; about 72% were seen once. Material: cells from a culture (not recorded whether cultured in vitro). The receptor source for this set is a human donor with melanoma. CDR3s include the opening cysteine and the closing phenylalanine or tryptophan. The D gene is left open where the match is weak. Rows give clone size only sometimes, using once, few, many, or a class for an expanded clone.

j_gene,abundance,v_gene,d_gene,CDR3aa,CDR3nt
TRBJ2-1,.,TRBV19,.,CASSVRPLANSYNEQFF,TGTGCCAGTAGTGTCCGACCTCTAGCGAACTCCTACAATGAGCAGTTCTTC
TRBJ2-7,few,TRBV27,TRBD1,CASSDRYEQYF,TGTGCCAGCTCGGACAGGTACGAGCAGTACTTC
TRBJ1-3,.,TRBV5-5,.,CASSPQVSPLSGNTIYF,TGTGCCAGCAGCCCACAGGTTTCCCCACTCTCTGGAAACACCATATATTTT
TRBJ2-7,.,TRBV5-1,.,CASSPRGAGGGYEQYF,TGCGCCAGCAGCCCCCGCGGGGCAGGGGGTGGCTACGAGCAGTACTTC
TRBJ2-3,.,TRBV28,.,CASTDPRGGRTDTQYF,TGTGCCAGCACCGATCCCAGGGGGGGTAGGACAGATACGCAGTATTTT
TRBJ1-4,.,TRBV14,.,CASSRNYRAYNEKLFF,TGTGCCAGCAGCCGCAACTACAGGGCCTATAATGAAAAACTGTTTTTT
TRBJ2-3,.,TRBV2,TRBD2,CASRGGLAGGGDTQYF,TGTGCCAGCAGGGGGGGACTAGCGGGGGGCGGGGATACGCAGTATTTT
TRBJ2-7,.,TRBV9,TRBD2,CASSPRTSARYEQYF,TGTGCCAGCAGCCCGCGGACTAGCGCCCGCTACGAGCAGTACTTC
TRBJ1-2,.,TRBV18,TRBD1,CASSPRTGVGYGYTF,TGTGCCAGCTCACCACGGACAGGGGTTGGCTATGGCTACACCTTC
TRBJ2-2,.,TRBV7-6,.,CASSLAVGRTTGELFF,TGTGCCAGCAGCTTAGCCGTGGGCAGAACCACCGGGGAGCTGTTTTTT
TRBJ1-4,.,TRBV6-6,.,CASNRQRADEKLFF,TGTGCCAGCAATCGACAGAGGGCGGATGAAAAACTGTTTTTT
TRBJ1-2,.,TRBV5-6,TRBD1,CASSLGGPGGAKMYGYTF,TGTGCCAGCAGCTTGGGTGGGCCAGGGGGCGCGAAGATGTATGGCTACACCTTC
TRBJ2-1,.,TRBV4-1,TRBD2,CASSQGRLAGRGTEQFF,TGCGCCAGCAGCCAAGGTCGCCTAGCGGGGCGGGGAACTGAGCAGTTCTTC
TRBJ1-6,.,TRBV11-2,.,CASSLVGVGSPLHF,TGTGCCAGCAGCTTAGTTGGAGTCGGTTCACCCCTCCACTTT
TRBJ2-1,.,TRBV15,.,CATSRDPRGNNEQFF,TGTGCCACCAGCAGAGATCCGAGAGGCAACAATGAGCAGTTCTTC
TRBJ1-1,few,TRBV6-5,TRBD1,CASSQRTGGSQEAFF,TGTGCCAGCAGTCAGAGGACAGGGGGTAGCCAGGAAGCTTTCTTT
TRBJ2-3,.,TRBV27,.,CASSYRDLHTDTQYF,TGTGCCAGCAGTTACCGGGACCTTCACACAGATACGCAGTATTTT
TRBJ1-2,.,TRBV13,TRBD1,CASSSRYRDRKNYGYTF,TGTGCCAGCAGCTCCCGCTACCGGGACAGGAAAAACTATGGCTACACCTTC
TRBJ2-5,.,TRBV5-4,TRBD2,CASSGGWRGGKETQYF,TGTGCCAGCAGCGGGGGGTGGCGCGGGGGGAAAGAGACCCAGTACTTC
TRBJ2-7,once,TRBV14,TRBD1,CASSRGTGGVYEQYF,TGTGCCAGCAGCCGAGGGACAGGAGGAGTCTACGAGCAGTACTTC
TRBJ2-2,.,TRBV30,TRBD2,CACNSGGNTGELFF,TGTGCCTGCAATAGCGGGGGCAACACCGGGGAGCTGTTTTTT
TRBJ2-5,.,TRBV30,.,CAWGRDLETQYF,TGTGCCTGGGGTCGGGACCTTGAGACCCAGTACTTC
TRBJ1-5,.,TRBV25-1,.,CASSGQTNQPQHF,TGTGCCAGCAGTGGGCAGACCAATCAGCCCCAGCATTTT
TRBJ1-1,once,TRBV9,.,CASSRDLDTEAFF,TGTGCCAGCAGCCGGGACCTGGACACTGAAGCTTTCTTT
TRBJ1-2,.,TRBV13,.,CASSSPRTYGYTF,TGTGCCAGCAGCTCCCCCAGGACCTATGGCTACACCTTC
TRBJ1-2,.,TRBV15,.,CATSSWDLRANYGYTF,TGTGCCACCAGCAGCTGGGACCTCCGGGCTAACTATGGCTACACCTTC
TRBJ1-2,.,TRBV6-1,.,CASIKKREGEGGYTF,TGTGCCAGCATTAAAAAGAGGGAGGGGGAAGGAGGCTACACCTTC
TRBJ2-2,.,TRBV19,.,CASSIIQTGNTGELFF,TGTGCCAGTAGTATTATTCAGACAGGGAACACCGGGGAGCTGTTTTTT
TRBJ1-5,.,TRBV6-1,.,CASSEGAGGYSNQPQHF,TGTGCCAGCAGTGAAGGGGCGGGAGGTTATAGCAATCAGCCCCAGCATTTT
TRBJ1-6,.,TRBV6-6,TRBD1,CASRRTGTDNSPLHF,TGTGCCAGCAGAAGGACCGGGACAGATAATTCACCCCTCCACTTT
TRBJ2-2,once,TRBV13,.,CASSHFTGELFF,TGTGCCAGCAGCCACTTCACCGGGGAGCTGTTTTTT
TRBJ1-2,.,TRBV7-2,.,CASSPRWGSSQRGYGYTF,TGTGCCAGCAGCCCCCGATGGGGGTCCAGTCAAAGAGGATATGGCTACACCTTC
TRBJ1-3,.,TRBV5-1,.,CASSLGPPESGNTIYF,TGCGCCAGCAGCCTAGGACCGCCCGAATCTGGAAACACCATATATTTT
TRBJ1-2,.,TRBV9,TRBD1,CASSRDRNYGYTF,TGTGCCAGCAGCCGGGACAGGAACTATGGCTACACCTTC
TRBJ2-2,.,TRBV5-5,.,CASSPGFFSTGELFF,TGTGCCAGCAGCCCCGGCTTTTTTTCCACCGGGGAGCTGTTTTTT
TRBJ2-4,.,TRBV6-1,.,CASSLHRDIQYF,TGTGCCAGCAGCCTTCATAGGGACATTCAGTACTTC
TRBJ2-7,.,TRBV5-1,.,CASSPLPGTSFYEQYF,TGCGCCAGCAGCCCACTTCCCGGGACATCATTCTACGAGCAGTACTTC
TRBJ2-3,.,TRBV16,.,CASSQSVFERLF,TGTGCCAGCAGCCAATCCGTTTTCGAACGGCTTTTC
TRBJ2-2,.,TRBV19,.,CASRDWGAANTGELFF,TGTGCCAGTAGAGATTGGGGGGCGGCGAACACCGGGGAGCTGTTTTTT
TRBJ1-2,.,TRBV27,TRBD1,CASRSPRTGGSANYGYTF,TGTGCCAGCAGGTCGCCCCGGACAGGGGGCTCAGCTAACTATGGCTACACCTTC
TRBJ2-7,.,TRBV2,.,CASSLLRGGLEQYF,TGTGCCAGCAGTTTATTAAGGGGGGGCCTCGAGCAGTACTTC
TRBJ2-3,.,TRBV7-3,.,CASSLSGTDTDTQYF,TGTGCCAGCAGCTTAAGCGGGACAGACACAGATACGCAGTATTTT
TRBJ1-1,.,TRBV25-1,.,CASSEPGLEAFF,TGTGCCAGCAGTGAACCGGGGCTTGAAGCTTTCTTT
TRBJ1-5,few,TRBV18,.,CASSPTTQTNQPQHF,TGTGCCAGCTCACCTACCACACAGACCAATCAGCCCCAGCATTTT
TRBJ2-7,.,TRBV25-1,TRBD1,CASSPSQQGASYEQYF,TGTGCCAGCAGTCCTTCTCAACAGGGGGCCTCCTACGAGCAGTACTTC
TRBJ2-7,few,TRBV18,.,CASSSDSRSYEQYF,TGTGCCAGCTCTTCGGACAGCAGATCCTACGAGCAGTACTTC
TRBJ1-6,.,TRBV27,TRBD1,CASRGDRGRSPLHF,TGTGCCAGCAGGGGAGACAGGGGTCGGTCACCCCTCCACTTT